The present T cell receptor beta chain was sequenced within a study of T cells in narcolepsy. Points from the study as a whole: Reportedly, autoreactive clonotypes were serially detected in patients' blood but not controls'.

Clones were read by immunoSEQ multiplex PCR, and TCRdb kept only the in-frame ones, dropping some. Of around 32,000 clones in the sample, roughly 83% were seen once. The CDR3 runs 13 residues. The V end lost 7 bases, the J end lost 1 base, and 5 bases lay between the germline ends. Per germline, CDR1 MNHNS and CDR2 SASEGT. Comment on this clone: Its antigen is unidentified.

The source material was CD45RA- memory CD4+ T cells from PBMCs. The chain links TRBV6-1 to TRBJ2-6; D remains unclear. This receptor was taken from a human donor with narcolepsy. CDR3 sequence reads: CASMGSGANVLTF. The CDR3 DNA reads TGTGCCAGCATGGGGTCTGGGGCCAACGTCCTGACTTTC.